The 3 T cell receptor beta chains given below trace back to one sample, sequenced in a study of response to subunit inactivated influenza vaccine. TCRdb reprocessed the RT-PCR reads with MiXCR, giving one entry per CDR3 protein. The table shows about 700,000 distinct CDR3 sequences, with around 13% occurring only once. This sample comprised PBMCs from blood, obtained approximately 15 days before vaccination. All receptors come from a man aged 50 or older who received an inactivated influenza vaccine.

The CDR3 DNA is TGTGCCAGCAGTGGTACAGGGATCAATGGCTACACCTTC. Protein sequence: CASSGTGINGYTF. This chain joins TRBV2 and TRBJ1-2, with D perhaps matching TRBD1 (6 bases). The CDR3 is made up of 13 amino acids. Germline values: CDR1 SNHLY, CDR2 FYNNEI. V lost 4 bases and J lost 6, with 12 bases in between. Together with reference TRBV2 and TRBJ1-2, the CDR3 gives the full variable domain: EPEVTQTPSHQVTQMGQEVILRCVPISNHLYFYWYRQILGQKVEFLVSFYNNEISEKSEIFDDQFSVERPDGSNFTLKIRSTKLEDSAMYFCASSGTGINGYTFGSGTRLTVV.

This clonotype occurred a few times. The chain recombines TRBV20-1 with TRBJ2-1, with TRBD2 matching 7 bases. Germline lookup yields CDR1 DFQATT and CDR2 SNEGSKA (reference sequence). CDR3 length: 13 amino acids. The junction had 6 bases not matched to a gene; V was cut back by 2 bases and J by 8 bases. CDR3 coding DNA: TGCAGTGCTAGATCTGGCGGGAGATATGAGCAGTTCTTC. Protein: CSARSGGRYEQFF.

At least ten counts were recorded for this clonotype. V usage is TRBV9 and J usage is TRBJ1-2; 9 bases are a match to TRBD1. V shed 4 bases and J 4 bases; nucleotides not matched to a gene: 8. Germline assignment: CDR1 SGDLS and CDR2 YYNGEE. The CDR3 covers 15 residues. CDR3 nucleotide sequence: TGTGCCAGCAGCAAAAGCCGGGACAGGGTCTATGGCTACACCTTC. This codes for CASSKSRDRVYGYTF.